This TCR beta chain was recovered during a study of breast tumors, draining lymph nodes, adjacent tissues. Samples came from axillary lymph nodes draining the breast cancer. MiXCR was run by TCRdb on the multiplex PCR reads, yielding one entry per CDR3 protein. The sample lists under 85,000 distinct CDR3 sequences, approximately 19% occurring once. This clonotype was seen only a few times. The germline gives CDR1 MDHEN, CDR2 SYDVKM. V dropped 8 bases and J dropped 7 bases, with 15 bases sitting between them. This CDR3 region has 12 residues. The sequence came from a female donor with breast cancer. Some clones in this sample may be carry-over from other donors' samples. The sample was axillary lymph node tissue. The chain is built from TRBV28 and TRBJ2-7; tentative D call: TRBD1 (6 bases). The CDR3 DNA follows: TGTGCCAGCGTGTCCAGGGGTGAAGAGCAGTACTTC. It translates to CASVSRGEEQYF.